This TCR beta chain was captured by sequencing in a study of cytomegalovirus exposure and HLA in healthy donors. Overall study results and limits: Several top significant clusters appeared, in a later analysis, to be linked to common viral pathogens.

The CDR3 sequence is 14 residues long. In germline, CDR1 is SGHNT, CDR2 YYREEE (reference sequence). Primers included in the PCR were 60 Vbeta and 13 Jbeta primers. Assay used: immunoSEQ multiplex PCR; TCRdb lists only in-frame clones, some missing. The sample shows approximately 110,000 clones, 65% to 85% of them seen only once. This clone was seen only a few times. Its antigen is undetermined. Its ends do not fully match the called genes, so a read error is possible. Other DNA sequences in the sample encode the same CDR3. The rearrangement joins TRBV5-4 to TRBJ2-1; 14 nucleotides agree with TRBD2. Material for sequencing was PBMCs. This receptor was obtained from a man between 18 and 29 years old in good health and CMV-seronegative. CDR3 residues: CASSLGTSGSSQFF. The CDR3 bases are TGCGCCAGCAGCCTTGGGACTAGCGGGAGTAGTCAGTTCTTC.